These 15 T cell receptor beta chains share one sample of origin, sequenced in a study of blood T cell repertoires in COVID-19. Generated by immunoSEQ multiplex PCR, the TCRdb table keeps only in-frame clones and is missing some. The top ten clones hold 3.5% to 4.5% of a sample with under 80,000 clones, roughly nine tenths of them seen once. Sequenced: peripheral blood. The receptors originated from a man between 50 and 59 years old with active COVID-19.

V gene TRBV28 combines with J gene TRBJ2-3; 8 bases line up with TRBD2. Trimming removed 5 bases from V and 2 bases from J; junction bases left unmatched: 15. Germline CDR1 is MDHEN and CDR2 is SYDVKM. The CDR3 length is 18 residues. This CDR3 is CASSGTGAGVGYTDTQYF. For the CDR3, the DNA is TGTGCCAGCAGTGGAACAGGAGCGGGAGTGGGGTACACAGATACGCAGTATTTT.

The rearrangement links TRBV9 to TRBJ2-1; 8 nucleotides line up with TRBD2. The CDR3 loop spans 14 amino acids. The ends lost 0 bases at V and 8 bases at J; junction bases unmatched: 4. In germline, CDR1 is SGDLS, CDR2 YYNGEE. The CDR3 spells CASSVAGGRYEQFF. The CDR3 region has the DNA TGTGCCAGCAGCGTAGCGGGAGGGAGGTATGAGCAGTTCTTC.

In its sample, this clone was seen once. The chain employs TRBV5-6 and TRBJ1-4, with D perhaps TRBD1 (6 bases). V was shortened by 4 bases and J by 7 bases, with 14 bases between the two germline ends. This CDR3 is built from 14 residues. Germline V gene data show CDR1 as SGHDT and CDR2 as YYEEEE. CDR3 sequence reads: CASSHRVFSEKLFF. CDR3 DNA sequence: TGTGCCAGCAGCCACAGGGTATTTAGTGAAAAACTGTTTTTT. Full variable domain (remainder filled in from reference TRBV5-6 and TRBJ1-4): DAGVTQSPTHLIKTRGQQVTLRCSPKSGHDTVSWYQQALGQGPQFIFQYYEEEERQRGNFPDRFSGHQFPNYSSELNVNALLLGDSALYLCASSHRVFSEKLFFGSGTQLSVL.

The gene calls are TRBV11-2 and TRBJ2-7, with D possibly matching TRBD1 (5 bases). The germline V gene encodes CDR1 SGHAT and CDR2 FQNNGV. The CDR3 spans 12 residues. V was clipped by 8 bases and J by 2 bases, with 10 bases between them. The CDR3 DNA reads TGTGCCAGCGGGGCCAGTCCCTACGAGCAGTACTTC. Its translation: CASGASPYEQYF.

This sequence joins TRBV6-1 and TRBJ1-6; D not certain. Trimming removed 3 bases at V and 7 bases at J, with 13 bases between. Germline lookup yields CDR1 MNHNS and CDR2 SASEGT. The CDR3 contains 15 residues. CDR3 protein: CASSERELGNSPLHF. The CDR3 nucleotides read TGTGCCAGCAGTGAGAGGGAACTCGGAAATTCACCCCTCCACTTT.

This rearrangement joins TRBV15 to TRBJ2-5, with D perhaps TRBD1 (6 bases). CDR1 is LNHNV and CDR2 is YYDKDF in the germline V gene (reference sequence). Between the trimmed V and J ends, which lost 4 bases and 0 bases, there was a span of 9 bases. The CDR3 spans 14 residues. Written as DNA, the CDR3 is TGTGCCACCAGCAACGGACAGTACCAAGAGACCCAGTACTTC. This codes for CATSNGQYQETQYF.

The chain combines TRBV6-5 with TRBJ1-1; D is unclear. Germline CDR1 is MNHEY and CDR2 is SVGAGI. V was trimmed by 6 bases and J by 4 bases, leaving 9 bases between them. The CDR3 consists of 12 residues. The CDR3: CASSIRGTEAFF. The CDR3 coding sequence is TGTGCCAGCAGCATTCGGGGCACTGAAGCTTTCTTT.

In its sample, this clone was seen once. The J gene is TRBJ2-1, the V gene TRBV4-1; 9 positions match TRBD1. V dropped 2 bases and J dropped 7; count of bases not matched to a gene: 9. CDR3 length: 16 residues. Germline V CDR1 and CDR2: MGHRA, YSYEKL. The CDR3 nucleotides are TGCGCCAGCAGCCAAATACCGGGACAGGGTGCAAATGAGCAGTTCTTC. It is translated as CASSQIPGQGANEQFF.

The rearrangement joins TRBV5-4 to TRBJ2-3; a weak D match, TRBD2 (5 bases). Trimming stripped 9 bases from V and 8 bases from J, with 13 bases between. Germline values: CDR1 SGHNT, CDR2 YYREEE (reference sequence). This CDR3 is built from 11 residues. The CDR3 DNA reads TGTGCCACGGCAGGCGGGTCTACGCAGTATTTT. This gives the protein CATAGGSTQYF. The entire variable domain, with the rest obtained from reference TRBV5-4 and TRBJ2-3, is as follows: ETGVTQSPTHLIKTRGQQVTLRCSSQSGHNTVSWYQQALGQGPQFIFQYYREEENGRGNFPPRFSGLQFPNYSSELNVNALELDDSALYLCATAGGSTQYFGPGTRLTVL.

The chain joins TRBV5-3 to TRBJ2-7; D gene uncertain. TRBV5-3 is noted as an ORF with a role that remains uncertain. V was trimmed by 7 bases and J by 0 bases, leaving 11 bases between them. The CDR3 length is 13 residues. CDR3 bases: TGTGCCAGAGCTCCCTACAGCTCCTACGAGCAGTACTTC. It codes for CARAPYSSYEQYF.

This chain links TRBV19 with TRBJ2-5, with 8 bases lining up with TRBD1. Germline V lookup: CDR1 LNHDA, CDR2 SQIVND (reference sequence). The V and J ends lost 6 bases and 5 bases, in that order; junction bases with no gene match: 5. The CDR3 is 13 amino acids. The CDR3 spells CASSGRGPETQYF. The CDR3 DNA reads TGTGCCAGTAGCGGCAGGGGGCCGGAGACCCAGTACTTC.

This chain connects TRBV18 to TRBJ2-5; 14 bases agree with TRBD2. Germline values: CDR1 KGHSH, CDR2 LQKENI. The CDR3 has 17 amino acids. V was clipped by 0 bases and J by 5 bases; unmatched bases: 5. CDR3 in DNA: TGTGCCAGCTCACCACCGTTGACTAGCGGGAGGGTTGAGACCCAGTACTTC. As protein: CASSPPLTSGRVETQYF.

The chain carries TRBV6-2 or TRBV6-3 and TRBJ1-1, with a weak D call TRBD1 (5 bases). The CDR3 is 12 amino acids. V was cut by 5 bases and J by 7 bases, with 11 bases left in between. The germline gives CDR1 MNHEY, CDR2 SVGEGT. CDR3 in DNA: TGTGCCAGCAGTCAACCAGGGCGTGAAGCTTTCTTT. Protein: CASSQPGREAFF.

This chain uses TRBV7-2 with TRBJ2-3; 9 nucleotides match TRBD1. The V gene end was trimmed by 5 bases and the J gene end by 1 base; junction bases not matched to a gene: 4. The germline V gene has CDR1 SGHTA and CDR2 FQGNSA. The CDR3 runs 15 residues. This CDR3 is CASSPRTGGTDTQYF. CDR3 coding DNA: TGTGCCAGCAGCCCACGGACAGGGGGCACAGATACGCAGTATTTT.

This chain uses TRBV6-5 with TRBJ1-1; a weak D match, TRBD1 (5 bases). The V end lost 5 bases, the J end lost 5 bases, and 9 bases lay between the germline ends. Germline CDR1 is MNHEY and CDR2 is SVGAGI. The CDR3 runs 12 residues. Written as DNA, the CDR3 is TGTGCCAGCAGTCATGGGGCAACTGAAGCTTTCTTT. Its protein is CASSHGATEAFF.